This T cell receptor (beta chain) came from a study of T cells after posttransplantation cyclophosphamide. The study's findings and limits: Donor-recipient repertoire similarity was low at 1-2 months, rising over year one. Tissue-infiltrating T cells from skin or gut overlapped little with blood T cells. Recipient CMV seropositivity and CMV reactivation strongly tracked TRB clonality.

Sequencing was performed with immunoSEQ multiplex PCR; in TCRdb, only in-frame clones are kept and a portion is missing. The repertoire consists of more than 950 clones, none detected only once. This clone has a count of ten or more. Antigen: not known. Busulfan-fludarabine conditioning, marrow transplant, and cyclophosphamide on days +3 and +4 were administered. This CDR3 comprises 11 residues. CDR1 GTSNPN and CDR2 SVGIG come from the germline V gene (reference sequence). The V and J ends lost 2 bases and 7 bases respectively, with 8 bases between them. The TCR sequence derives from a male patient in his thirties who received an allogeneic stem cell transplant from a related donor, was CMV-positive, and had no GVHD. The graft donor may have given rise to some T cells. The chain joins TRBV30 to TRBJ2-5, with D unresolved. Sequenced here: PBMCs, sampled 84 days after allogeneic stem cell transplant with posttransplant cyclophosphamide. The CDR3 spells CAWSITGTQYF. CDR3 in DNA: TGTGCCTGGAGTATTACGGGGACCCAGTACTTC.